The rows below give T cell receptor beta chains drawn from one sample of a study of memory B cells and T cells in multiple sclerosis. The antigens of these receptors remain unknown. The protocol was immunoSEQ multiplex PCR, while the TCRdb copy is restricted to in-frame clones and leaves out a portion. The sample lists 40,000 to 50,000 clones; around 79% were seen once. Sequenced sample: PBMCs from blood kept in culture. Receptors were obtained from a human donor with multiple sclerosis. CDR3s include the opening cysteine and the closing phenylalanine or tryptophan. D genes are given only for firm matches. Not all rows give a size; the values are once, few, many and, for expanded clones, a class.

V: TRBV2; size: once; D: NA; J: TRBJ1-1; CDR3: CASIFTVAGTEAFF; DNA: TGTGCCAGCATTTTCACGGTGGCGGGGACTGAAGCTTTCTTT
V: TRBV6-5; size: NA; D: NA; J: TRBJ1-2; CDR3: CASSESGGNYGYTF; DNA: TGTGCCAGCAGTGAATCCGGGGGAAACTATGGCTACACCTTC
V: TRBV10-3; size: few; D: NA; J: TRBJ2-7; CDR3: CAFGSRLGEEQYF; DNA: TGTGCCTTCGGCTCGAGGTTGGGCGAGGAGCAGTACTTC
V: TRBV6-9; size: NA; D: NA; J: TRBJ1-1; CDR3: CASKSWDTEAFF; DNA: TGTGCCAGTAAGTCCTGGGACACTGAAGCTTTCTTT
V: TRBV11-3; size: NA; D: NA; J: TRBJ2-1; CDR3: CASSFGGHGNEQFF; DNA: TGTGCCAGCAGCTTCGGGGGGCATGGGAATGAGCAGTTCTTC
V: TRBV10-3; size: NA; D: TRBD1; J: TRBJ2-1; CDR3: CAISGGDRGNSDEQFF; DNA: TGTGCCATCAGTGGCGGGGACAGGGGAAATTCGGATGAGCAGTTCTTC
V: TRBV5-1; size: NA; D: TRBD1; J: TRBJ1-2; CDR3: CASSLGTGGGIDYGYTF; DNA: TGCGCCAGCAGCCTTGGGACAGGGGGCGGCATCGACTATGGCTACACCTTC
V: TRBV28; size: NA; D: NA; J: TRBJ1-5; CDR3: CASSLNTADQPQHF; DNA: TGTGCCAGCAGTTTGAATACGGCGGATCAGCCCCAGCATTTT
V: TRBV11-2; size: NA; D: NA; J: TRBJ1-2; CDR3: CASSSLYGLGYTF; DNA: TGTGCCAGCAGCAGTTTATATGGGCTTGGCTACACCTTC
V: TRBV12-5; size: NA; D: TRBD1; J: TRBJ1-2; CDR3: CASGLDRANYGYTF; DNA: TGTGCTAGTGGCCTGGACAGGGCTAACTATGGCTACACCTTC
V: TRBV7-9; size: NA; D: NA; J: TRBJ1-2; CDR3: CASSLGDYGYTF; DNA: TGTGCCAGCAGCTTAGGAGACTATGGCTACACCTTC
V: TRBV5-5; size: NA; D: NA; J: TRBJ1-2; CDR3: CASSFTLMNYGYTF; DNA: TGTGCCAGCAGCTTTACCCTAATGAACTATGGCTACACCTTC
V: TRBV5-1; size: NA; D: NA; J: TRBJ2-5; CDR3: CASSYMGLRETQYF; DNA: TGCGCCAGCAGCTATATGGGCCTCAGAGAGACCCAGTACTTC
V: TRBV18; size: NA; D: TRBD1; J: TRBJ1-2; CDR3: CASSPGQQSYGYTF; DNA: TGTGCCAGCTCACCGGGACAGCAATCCTATGGCTACACCTTC
V: TRBV5-6; size: NA; D: TRBD1; J: TRBJ2-1; CDR3: CASSPTGGWEQFF; DNA: TGTGCCAGCAGCCCGACAGGGGGCTGGGAGCAGTTCTTC